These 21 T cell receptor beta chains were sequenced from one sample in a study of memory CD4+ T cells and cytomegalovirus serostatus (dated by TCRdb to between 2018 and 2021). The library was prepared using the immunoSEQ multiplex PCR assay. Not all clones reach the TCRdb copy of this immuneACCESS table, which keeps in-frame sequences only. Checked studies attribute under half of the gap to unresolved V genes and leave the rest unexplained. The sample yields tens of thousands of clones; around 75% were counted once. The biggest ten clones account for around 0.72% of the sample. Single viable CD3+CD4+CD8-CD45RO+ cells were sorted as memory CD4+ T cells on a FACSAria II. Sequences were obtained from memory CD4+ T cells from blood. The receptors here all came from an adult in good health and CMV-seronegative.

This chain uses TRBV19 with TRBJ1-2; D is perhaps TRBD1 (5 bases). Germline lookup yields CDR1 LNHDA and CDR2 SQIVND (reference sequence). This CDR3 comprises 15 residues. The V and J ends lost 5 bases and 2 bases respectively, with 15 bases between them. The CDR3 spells CASSAPGTWNYGYTF. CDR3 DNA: TGTGCCAGTAGTGCCCCCGGGACCTGGAACTATGGCTACACCTTC.

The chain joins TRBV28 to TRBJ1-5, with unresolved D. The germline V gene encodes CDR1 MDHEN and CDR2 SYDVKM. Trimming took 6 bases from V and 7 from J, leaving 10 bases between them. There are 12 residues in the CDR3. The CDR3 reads CASSGPGQPQHF. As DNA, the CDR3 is TGTGCCAGCAGCGGCCCGGGACAGCCCCAGCATTTT. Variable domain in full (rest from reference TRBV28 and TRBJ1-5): DVKVTQSSRYLVKRTGEKVFLECVQDMDHENMFWYRQDPGLGLRLIYFSYDVKMKEKGDIPEGYSVSREKKERFSLILESASTNQTSMYLCASSGPGQPQHFGDGTRLSIL.

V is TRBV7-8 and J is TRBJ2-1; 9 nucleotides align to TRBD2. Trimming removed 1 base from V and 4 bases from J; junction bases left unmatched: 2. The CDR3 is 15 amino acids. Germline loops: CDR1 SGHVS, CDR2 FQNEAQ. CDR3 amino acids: CASSLGLADYNEQFF. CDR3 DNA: TGTGCCAGCAGCTTAGGACTAGCGGATTACAATGAGCAGTTCTTC.

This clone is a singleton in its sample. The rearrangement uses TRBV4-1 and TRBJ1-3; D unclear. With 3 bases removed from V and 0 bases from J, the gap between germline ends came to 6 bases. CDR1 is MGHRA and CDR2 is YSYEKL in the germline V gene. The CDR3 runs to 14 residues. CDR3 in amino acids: CASSQVYSGNTIYF. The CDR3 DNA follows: TGCGCCAGCAGCCAGGTATACTCTGGAAACACCATATATTTT.

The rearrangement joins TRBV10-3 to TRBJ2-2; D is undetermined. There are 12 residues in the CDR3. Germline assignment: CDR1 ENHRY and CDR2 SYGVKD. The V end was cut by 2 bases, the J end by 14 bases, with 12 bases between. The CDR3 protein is CAISEPDPPLFF. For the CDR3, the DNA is TGTGCCATCAGTGAGCCGGACCCCCCCCTGTTTTTT.

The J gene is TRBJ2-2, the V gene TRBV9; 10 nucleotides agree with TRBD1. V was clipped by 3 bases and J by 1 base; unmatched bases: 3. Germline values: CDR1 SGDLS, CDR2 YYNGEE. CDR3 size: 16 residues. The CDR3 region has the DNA TGTGCCAGCAGCGAACGGACAGGGGGGAACACCGGGGAGCTGTTTTTT. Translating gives CASSERTGGNTGELFF.

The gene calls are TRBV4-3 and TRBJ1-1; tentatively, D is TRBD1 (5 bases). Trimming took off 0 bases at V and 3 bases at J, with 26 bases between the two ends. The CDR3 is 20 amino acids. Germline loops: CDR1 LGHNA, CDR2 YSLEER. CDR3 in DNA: TGCGCCAGCAGCCAAGATCTGAAGCGTCGAAGACCGGGGGAGGACACTGAAGCTTTCTTT. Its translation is CASSQDLKRRRPGEDTEAFF.

CDR3 in amino acids: CASSLAEGSEAFF. CDR3 nucleotides: TGTGCCAGCAGCTTAGCGGAAGGGTCTGAAGCTTTCTTT. The genes are TRBV7-6 and TRBJ1-1; D is undetermined. Germline V gene lookup returns CDR1 SGHVS and CDR2 FNYEAQ. The CDR3 spans 13 residues. Trimming shortened V by 0 bases and J by 6 bases, and 8 bases separated the two germline ends.

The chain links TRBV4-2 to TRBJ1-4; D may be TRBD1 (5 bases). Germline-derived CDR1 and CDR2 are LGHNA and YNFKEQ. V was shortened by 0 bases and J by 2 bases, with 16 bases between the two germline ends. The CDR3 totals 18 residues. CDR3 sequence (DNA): TGTGCCAGCAGCCAAGAACCCATTTCCGGGGCGACTAATGAAAAACTGTTTTTT. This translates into CASSQEPISGATNEKLFF.

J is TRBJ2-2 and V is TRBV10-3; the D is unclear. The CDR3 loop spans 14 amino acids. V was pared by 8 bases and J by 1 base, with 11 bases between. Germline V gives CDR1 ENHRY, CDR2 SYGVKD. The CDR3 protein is CAIRPALNTGELFF. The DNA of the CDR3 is TGTGCCATCCGGCCAGCCCTGAACACCGGGGAGCTGTTTTTT.

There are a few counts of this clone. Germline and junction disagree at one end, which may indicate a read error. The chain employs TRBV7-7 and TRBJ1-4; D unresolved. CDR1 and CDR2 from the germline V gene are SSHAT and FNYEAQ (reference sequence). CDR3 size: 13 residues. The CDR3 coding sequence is TGTGCTAGCACCACAGAGAGGGCCGGGAAACTGTTTTTT. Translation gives CASTTERAGKLFF.

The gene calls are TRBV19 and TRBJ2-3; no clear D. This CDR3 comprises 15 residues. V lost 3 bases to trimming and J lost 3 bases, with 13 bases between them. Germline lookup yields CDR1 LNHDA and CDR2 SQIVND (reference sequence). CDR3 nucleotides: TGTGCCAGTAGTATCGCCGACGGATGGACAGATACGCAGTATTTT. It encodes CASSIADGWTDTQYF.

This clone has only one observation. DNA for the CDR3: TGTGCCAGCAGTCGCACAGGGGCCTACGAGCAGTACTTC. It yields the protein CASSRTGAYEQYF. The genes are TRBV6-5 and TRBJ2-7; 7 bases align to TRBD1. Germline lookup yields CDR1 MNHEY and CDR2 SVGAGI. Losses at the gene ends were 5 bases for V and 2 bases for J; bases not matched to a gene: 3. This CDR3 is 13 amino acids long.

CDR3 in DNA: TGTGCCAGCAGCGTCAGGGGGGGGAATTACTATGGCTACACCTTC. It encodes CASSVRGGNYYGYTF. The gene calls are TRBV9 and TRBJ1-2; 7 bases align to TRBD1. J gave up 3 bases and V 2 bases, and 7 bases lay outside the gene matches. The CDR3 contains 15 residues. The V gene's germline CDR1 is SGDLS and CDR2 YYNGEE.

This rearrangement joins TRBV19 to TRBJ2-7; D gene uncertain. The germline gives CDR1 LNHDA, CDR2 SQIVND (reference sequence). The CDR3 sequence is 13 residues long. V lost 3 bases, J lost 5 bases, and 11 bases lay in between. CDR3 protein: CASSMVPLDEQYF. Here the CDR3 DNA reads TGTGCCAGTAGTATGGTACCCCTCGACGAGCAGTACTTC.

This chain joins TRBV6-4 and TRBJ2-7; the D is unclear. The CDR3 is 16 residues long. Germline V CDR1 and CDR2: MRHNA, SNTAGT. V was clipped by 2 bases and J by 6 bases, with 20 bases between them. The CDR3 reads CASSDHPQHSSSEQYF. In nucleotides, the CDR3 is TGTGCCAGCAGTGACCACCCGCAGCATTCATCATCCGAGCAGTACTTC.

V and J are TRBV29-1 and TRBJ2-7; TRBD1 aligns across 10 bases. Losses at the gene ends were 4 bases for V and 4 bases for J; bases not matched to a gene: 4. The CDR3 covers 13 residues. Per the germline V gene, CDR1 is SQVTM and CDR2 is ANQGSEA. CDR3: CSVARDRGYEQYF. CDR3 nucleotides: TGCAGCGTTGCCCGGGACAGGGGTTACGAGCAGTACTTC.

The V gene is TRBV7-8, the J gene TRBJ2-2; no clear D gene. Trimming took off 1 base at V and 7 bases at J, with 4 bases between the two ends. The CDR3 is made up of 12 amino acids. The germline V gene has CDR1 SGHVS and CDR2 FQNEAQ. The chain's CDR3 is CASSLVGGELFF. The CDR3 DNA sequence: TGTGCCAGCAGCTTAGTCGGCGGGGAGCTGTTTTTT.

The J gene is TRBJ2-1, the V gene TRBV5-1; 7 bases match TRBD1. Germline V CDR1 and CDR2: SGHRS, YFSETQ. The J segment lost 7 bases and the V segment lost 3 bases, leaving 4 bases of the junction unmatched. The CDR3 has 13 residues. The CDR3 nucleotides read TGCGCCAGCAGCTCACCGACAGGGAATGAGCAGTTCTTC. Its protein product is CASSSPTGNEQFF.

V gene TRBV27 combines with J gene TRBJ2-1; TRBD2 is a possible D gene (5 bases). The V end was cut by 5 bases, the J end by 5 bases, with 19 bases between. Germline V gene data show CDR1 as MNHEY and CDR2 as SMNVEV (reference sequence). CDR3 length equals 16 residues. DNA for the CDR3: TGTGCCAGCAGTCCCCTTTCGCCCGGGGAAAACAATGAGCAGTTCTTC. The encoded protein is CASSPLSPGENNEQFF.

In DNA, the CDR3 is TGTGCCTGGAGTGACGGGACAGGGGTAGGTGGCTATGGCTACACCTTC. As protein: CAWSDGTGVGGYGYTF. This rearrangement joins TRBV30 to TRBJ1-2; 10 positions agree with TRBD1. Germline trimming cut 1 base from V and 4 bases from J; bases unmatched to any gene: 9. The CDR3 has 16 amino acids. Germline CDR1 and CDR2: GTSNPN and SVGIG (reference sequence).